The sequence of this T cell receptor (beta chain) was determined in a study of vaccination and CD4 T cells after COVID-19. Study details: Two of the convalescents were Hispanic, and convalescents were six males and four females.

Germline V gene sequence: CDR1 SGHVS, CDR2 FQNEAQ. CDR3 size: 17 residues. Germline trimming cut 5 bases from V and 6 bases from J; bases unmatched to any gene: 17. With the Oncomine TCR Beta short-read assay, DNA from cultured CD4+ T cells was sequenced. Genomic DNA from cultured CD4+ T cells was extracted. TCRdb called the PCR reads again in MiXCR, with one record for every CDR3 protein. Seen here are some 15,000 distinct CDR3 sequences, 40% to 55% observed once, and the top ten hold around 15%. Treatment reported: approximately 9-day PBMC culture with coronavirus spike peptide pools or control peptides (ViraFEST assay). The authors replaced half the medium with fresh IL-2 medium on days 3 and 7. Concerning this clonotype itself: Its antigen is currently unknown.

The sequence came from a human donor who had recovered from COVID-19. The chain is built from TRBV7-8 and TRBJ1-1, with 8 bases identical to TRBD1. The material was CD4+ T cells from blood, cultured in vitro, obtained before SARS-CoV-2 vaccination. The CDR3 coding sequence is TGTGCCAGCAGCCCCGCCCCCGGGACAGGTGAAACGGCTGAAGCTTTCTTT. Translated, it gives CASSPAPGTGETAEAFF.